This TCR beta chain stems from a study of blood T cell repertoires in COVID-19 (dated by TCRdb to 2018 to 2020). Turning to the overall study: Samples from collaborators originated in the United States, Italy and Spain and spanned both the acute and convalescent phases of COVID-19. The material from the prospective study consisted of cDNA or gDNA derived from T cells, B-cell-depleted T cells, or PBMCs. The dataset comprised deeply sampled blood TCRbeta repertoires from subjects exposed to, actively infected with, or recovered from COVID-19. The repertoires were made available in a free public database intended to serve as a resource for research on the immune response to SARS-CoV-2. Samples were obtained from the ongoing ImmuneRACE study (first 160 participants) and from 1,254 subjects provided by 6 global collaborators. The sample metadata nearly always contained a de-identified subject ID, COVID-19 status, age in years and sex. Where available, HLA class I and class II types were obtained from metadata supplied by the sample provider rather than from assay-based typing. The full study reports these points: The amount of clinical and demographic metadata varied by source and participant and was provided uncurated.

The germline V gene encodes CDR1 KGHSH and CDR2 LQKENI. Its CDR3 holds 12 amino acids, cysteine through phenylalanine. This entry keeps only the CDR3 DNA: 36 bases, framed from base 1. From V the trimming removes 4 bases and from J it removes 5 bases, while the gene matches leave 2 bases of the junction unaccounted for. The immunoSEQ Assay, a bias-controlled multiplex PCR, was used to amplify TCRbeta CDR3 regions from genomic DNA. On the authors' methods: Within the assay, amplification of reference gene primers was used to estimate how many nucleated cells each sample contained. Sequence reads were collapsed and filtered to measure the absolute abundance of every unique TCRbeta CDR3 rearrangement. Productive Simpson clonality was computed per sample as the square root of Simpson's diversity index over productive rearrangements. The table was pulled from immuneACCESS by TCRdb, which kept in-frame rearrangements only. Such tables lose some clones; where checked, under half of the loss comes from unresolved V genes, and the rest has no known cause. The V and J calls and clone size come from that table; D and trimming were worked out from the DNA. The sample table records about 230,000 clones; around 92% of these occur just once. The top ten constitute about 4% of the sample.

With respect to this clone: Its specific antigen is unknown. No much larger clone exists at a distance of one base, and base qualities are not known.

In the prospective study, participants were roughly 18 to 90 years old, resided in 20 to 30 geographic areas of the United States, and were enrolled through a virtual design. In the prospective study, participants were assigned to cohorts based on the clinical history participants reported in a screening survey and a study questionnaire. Mobile phlebotomists in the prospective study collected whole blood, serum and a nasopharyngeal or oropharyngeal swab from every participant. Prospective study participants could optionally give additional blood draws and questionnaires over an approximately 2-month period. Prospective study blood samples were shipped either frozen or at room temperature before DNA extraction.

This chain is built from TRBV18 and TRBJ2-7, with 7 central nucleotides matching TRBD1. The sample taken for sequencing was PBMCs or T cells enriched from blood (not recorded which). The clonotype was recovered from a woman in her twenties or thirties with acute COVID-19. The CDR3 region reads CASSRTGDEQYF. The DNA reads as follows: TGTGCCAGCTCACGAACAGGGGACGAGCAGTACTTC.